This T cell receptor (beta chain) originates from a study of T cell responses to AZD1222 COVID-19 vaccine. The wider study: Second-dose intervals of approximately 4 or approximately 12 weeks were pooled. Study-wide findings and caveats: Baseline seropositives among AZD1222 recipients totaled only six or seven. Nearly half of unique spike-specific TCRs reportedly avoided B.1.351 and B.1.1.7 mutated regions. Repertoires in all cases were sampled only once the peak T cell response had passed.

Points on this clone: Its antigen remains unidentified.

Some clones are missing from TCRdb's copy, which holds only in-frame ones; the method was immunoSEQ multiplex PCR. The repertoire has roughly 150,000 clones, approximately 91% of them found once; the top ten carry 4.7%. This CDR3 contains 17 residues. J was trimmed by 1 base and V by 0 bases; bases with no gene match: 4. Germline loops: CDR1 MRHNA, CDR2 SNTAGT. This chain links TRBV6-4 with TRBJ2-3, with 10 bases lining up with TRBD2. This sequence originates from an adult in good health. Sample: peripheral blood, taken on day 0 of AZD1222 vaccination. Here the CDR3 DNA reads TGTGCCAGCAGTGACTCGCCTAGCGGGGGTGGCACAGATACGCAGTATTTT. This sequence encodes CASSDSPSGGGTDTQYF.